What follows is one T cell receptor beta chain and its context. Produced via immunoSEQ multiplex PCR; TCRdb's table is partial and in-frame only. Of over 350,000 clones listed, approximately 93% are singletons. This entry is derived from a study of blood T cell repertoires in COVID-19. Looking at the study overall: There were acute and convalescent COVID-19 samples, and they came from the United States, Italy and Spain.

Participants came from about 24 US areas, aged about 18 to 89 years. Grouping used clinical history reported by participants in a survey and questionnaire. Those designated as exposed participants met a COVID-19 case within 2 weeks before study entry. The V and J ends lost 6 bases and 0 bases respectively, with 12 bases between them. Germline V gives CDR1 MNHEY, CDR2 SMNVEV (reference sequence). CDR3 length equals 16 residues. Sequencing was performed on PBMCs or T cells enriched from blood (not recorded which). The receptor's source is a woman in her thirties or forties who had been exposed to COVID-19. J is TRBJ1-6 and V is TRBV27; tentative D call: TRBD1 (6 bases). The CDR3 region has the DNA TGTGCCAGCAGGACAACAGGGAGCTCCTATAATTCACCCCTCCACTTT. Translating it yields CASRTTGSSYNSPLHF.